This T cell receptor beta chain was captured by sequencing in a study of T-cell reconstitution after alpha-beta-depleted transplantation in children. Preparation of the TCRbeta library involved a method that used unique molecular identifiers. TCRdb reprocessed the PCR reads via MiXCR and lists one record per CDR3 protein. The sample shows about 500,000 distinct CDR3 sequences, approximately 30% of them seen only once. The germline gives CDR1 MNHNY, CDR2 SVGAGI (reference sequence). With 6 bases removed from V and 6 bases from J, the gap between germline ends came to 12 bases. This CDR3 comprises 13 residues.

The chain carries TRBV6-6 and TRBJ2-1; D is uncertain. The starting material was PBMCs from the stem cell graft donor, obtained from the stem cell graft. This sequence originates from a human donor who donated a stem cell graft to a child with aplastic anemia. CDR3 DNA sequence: TGTGCCAGCAGCTACATCTCTACCAATGAGCAGTTCTTC. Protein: CASSYISTNEQFF.